These T cell receptor beta chains were read from a single sample in a study of control samples from healthy donors and cancer patients. TCRdb's copy holds only in-frame clones and misses some; the assay was immunoSEQ multiplex PCR. The sample shows roughly 190,000 clones, 91% of them seen only once. Sequences were obtained from blood. Every receptor here comes from a woman aged 25 to 39 in good health. Both conserved end residues are part of each CDR3. Each record gives: CDR3 protein, CDR3 DNA, J gene, V gene, clone size, D gene. A D gene is named only where the DNA matches it firmly. Expanded clones are given a class, and other clones once, few, many or no size at all.

CASSEVRGAYEQYF TGCGCCAGCAGTGAGGTGCGGGGGGCCTACGAGCAGTACTTC TRBJ2-7 TRBV10-1 NA TRBD2
CATGTGVNTEAFF TGTGCCACAGGGACAGGGGTGAACACTGAAGCTTTCTTT TRBJ1-1 TRBV9 few TRBD1
CASSQGRVAGDPTGELFF TGCGCCAGCAGCCAAGGTAGAGTAGCGGGGGACCCCACCGGGGAGCTGTTTTTT TRBJ2-2 TRBV4-1 once TRBD2
CASSIGGGPDTQYF TGTGCCAGTAGTATAGGTGGAGGGCCAGATACGCAGTATTTT TRBJ2-3 TRBV19 NA NA
CASSFGLAEQETQYF TGTGCCAGCAGCTTTGGCCTAGCGGAACAAGAGACCCAGTACTTC TRBJ2-5 TRBV11-3 NA TRBD2
CASSGWGTAYEQYF TGTGCCAGCAGCGGATGGGGGACGGCTTACGAGCAGTACTTC TRBJ2-7 TRBV5-8 NA NA
CASSLARTALTDTQYF TGTGCCAGCAGCTTAGCTAGGACTGCCCTCACAGATACGCAGTATTTT TRBJ2-3 TRBV7-9 NA NA
CASSLLDRDADTQYF TGCGCCAGCAGCCTCTTGGACAGGGACGCAGATACGCAGTATTTT TRBJ2-3 TRBV4-1 NA TRBD1
CASSEASYEQYF TGTGCCAGCAGTGAAGCCTCCTACGAGCAGTACTTC TRBJ2-7 TRBV2 NA NA
CASSDFRAGGEQFF TGTGCCAGCAGTGACTTTCGAGCGGGAGGGGAGCAGTTCTTC TRBJ2-1 TRBV6-4 NA TRBD2
CASSLRREGRAQYF TGTGCCAGCAGCTTACGGCGGGAGGGCCGGGCGCAGTATTTT TRBJ2-3 TRBV7-9 NA TRBD2
CASSLGVNYGYTF TGTGCCAGCAGTTTGGGGGTTAACTATGGCTACACCTTC TRBJ1-2 TRBV12-3/TRBV12-4 NA NA
CASSTSGNTEAFF TGTGCCAGCAGCACCTCCGGGAACACTGAAGCTTTCTTT TRBJ1-1 TRBV5-8 NA NA
CSASRPNNQPQHF TGCAGTGCTAGTCGCCCGAACAATCAGCCCCAGCATTTT TRBJ1-5 TRBV20-1 NA NA
CASSQGDSSGNTIYF TGCGCCAGCAGCCAAGGGGACAGCTCTGGAAACACCATATATTTT TRBJ1-3 TRBV4-1 NA TRBD1
CASSVGTGGSDTQYF TGTGCCAGCAGCGTAGGGACAGGGGGCTCAGATACGCAGTATTTT TRBJ2-3 TRBV9 NA TRBD1
CASSFGTGSYEQYF TGTGCCAGCAGCTTCGGGACAGGGAGCTACGAGCAGTACTTC TRBJ2-7 TRBV7-2 NA TRBD1
CASSLAHLEYNEQFF TGTGCCAGCAGCTTAGCGCACCTAGAATACAATGAGCAGTTCTTC TRBJ2-1 TRBV7-2 NA NA
CAISDTSHDSYNEQFF TGTGCCATCAGTGATACTAGCCACGACTCCTACAATGAGCAGTTCTTC TRBJ2-1 TRBV10-3 NA NA
CASSPRGQGANTEAFF TGTGCCAGCTCACCACGGGGACAGGGGGCCAACACTGAAGCTTTCTTT TRBJ1-1 TRBV18 NA TRBD1
CASSFGGYTEAFF TGTGCCAGCAGTTTTGGAGGGTACACTGAAGCTTTCTTT TRBJ1-1 TRBV2 NA NA
CASSSLGRDNYGYTF TGTGCCAGTAGTTCCCTGGGCAGGGATAACTATGGCTACACCTTC TRBJ1-2 TRBV19 NA NA
CASSQGTGTGGNQPQHF TGTGCCAGCAGCCAAGGTACCGGGACAGGGGGCAATCAGCCCCAGCATTTT TRBJ1-5 TRBV3-1/TRBV3-2 NA TRBD1
CASSLAGRMETQYF TGCGCCAGCAGCTTGGCCGGGAGAATGGAGACCCAGTACTTC TRBJ2-5 TRBV5-1 NA NA
CAIRLAVNTGELFF TGTGCCATCCGTCTAGCGGTGAACACCGGGGAGCTGTTTTTT TRBJ2-2 TRBV10-3 NA TRBD2
CASSQDRSTGELFF TGTGCCAGCAGCCAAGATCGGTCCACCGGGGAGCTGTTTTTT TRBJ2-2 TRBV3-1/TRBV3-2 NA NA
CASSSGATNEKLFF TGCGCCAGCAGCTCAGGGGCAACTAATGAAAAACTGTTTTTT TRBJ1-4 TRBV5-1 NA NA
CASSGQTNTEAFF TGTGCCAGCTCGGGACAGACGAACACTGAAGCTTTCTTT TRBJ1-1 TRBV18 NA TRBD1
CASSIKVGGTEAFF TGTGCCAGTAGTATTAAAGTAGGGGGCACTGAAGCTTTCTTT TRBJ1-1 TRBV19 once NA
CASSSPGQSLSGNTIYF TGTGCCAGCAGCTCCCCCGGACAGTCTCTCTCTGGAAACACCATATATTTT TRBJ1-3 TRBV7-9 NA NA
CASSLALAVGETQYF TGTGCCAGCAGCTTAGCACTAGCGGTGGGAGAGACCCAGTACTTC TRBJ2-5 TRBV7-6 NA TRBD2
CASSPDRGNYGYTF TGCGCCAGCAGCCCCGACAGGGGTAACTATGGCTACACCTTC TRBJ1-2 TRBV4-3 NA TRBD1
CASSQEVGTSDYEQYF TGCGCCAGCAGCCAAGAGGTCGGGACTAGCGACTACGAGCAGTACTTC TRBJ2-7 TRBV4-1 NA TRBD2
CASSDPGTGGGEQFF TGTGCCAGCAGTGACCCCGGGACAGGGGGCGGTGAGCAGTTCTTC TRBJ2-1 TRBV25-1 NA TRBD1
CASSKADYTIYF TGTGCCAGCAGCAAAGCGGATTACACCATATATTTT TRBJ1-3 TRBV21-1 NA NA
CASSSGTGGYTF TGTGCCAGCAGCTCCGGGACAGGTGGCTACACCTTC TRBJ1-2 TRBV11-3 once TRBD1
CASSPTGQNTEAFF TGTGCCAGCTCACCAACGGGACAGAACACTGAAGCTTTCTTT TRBJ1-1 TRBV18 NA NA
CASSHPGQGRNQPQHF TGCGCCAGCAGCCACCCGGGACAAGGACGCAATCAGCCCCAGCATTTT TRBJ1-5 TRBV4-1 NA NA
CASSVTPNTEAFF TGTGCCAGCAGTGTGACACCGAACACTGAAGCTTTCTTT TRBJ1-1 TRBV27 NA NA
CSVDGGGYGYTF TGCAGCGTTGACGGGGGAGGCTATGGCTACACCTTC TRBJ1-2 TRBV29-1 NA NA